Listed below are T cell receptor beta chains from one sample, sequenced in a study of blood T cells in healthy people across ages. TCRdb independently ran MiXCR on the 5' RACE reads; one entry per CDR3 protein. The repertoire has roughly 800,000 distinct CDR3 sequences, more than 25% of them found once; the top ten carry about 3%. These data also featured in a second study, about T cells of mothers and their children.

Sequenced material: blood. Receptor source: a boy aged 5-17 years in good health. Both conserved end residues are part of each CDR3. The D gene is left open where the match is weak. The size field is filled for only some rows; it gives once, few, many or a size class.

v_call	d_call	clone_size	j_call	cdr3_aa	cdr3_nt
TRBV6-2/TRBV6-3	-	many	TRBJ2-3	CASSVRRGGDTQYF	TGTGCCAGCAGTGTCCGAAGAGGGGGAGATACGCAGTATTTT
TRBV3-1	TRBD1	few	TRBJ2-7	CASSLDRAEAYEQYF	TGTGCCAGCAGCCTAGACAGGGCAGAAGCCTACGAGCAGTACTTC
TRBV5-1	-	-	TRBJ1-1	CASSFSQITEAFF	TGCGCCAGCAGCTTCTCTCAGATCACTGAAGCTTTCTTT
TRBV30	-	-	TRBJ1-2	CAWSRDNYGYTF	TGTGCCTGGAGTCGAGACAATTATGGCTACACCTTC
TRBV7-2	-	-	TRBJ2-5	CASSLVVTQETQYF	TGTGCCAGCAGCTTAGTGGTCACACAAGAGACCCAGTACTTC
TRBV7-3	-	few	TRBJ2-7	CASSLPGANEQYF	TGTGCCAGCAGCTTACCGGGGGCCAACGAGCAGTACTTC
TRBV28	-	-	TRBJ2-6	CASSLATLGANVLTF	TGTGCCAGCAGTTTAGCGACCTTGGGGGCCAACGTCCTGACTTTC
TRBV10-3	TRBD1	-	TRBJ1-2	CAISRDRVDGYTF	TGTGCCATCAGTCGGGACAGGGTGGATGGCTACACCTTC
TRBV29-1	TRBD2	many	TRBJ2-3	CSCSGGFTDTQYF	TGCAGCTGCAGCGGGGGGTTCACAGATACGCAGTATTTT
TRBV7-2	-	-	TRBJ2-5	CASSLASRGWAQETQYF	TGTGCCAGCAGCTTAGCGTCAAGGGGCTGGGCTCAAGAGACCCAGTACTTC
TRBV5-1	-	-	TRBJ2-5	CASSSAGAEETQYF	TGCGCCAGCAGCTCGGCGGGGGCCGAAGAGACCCAGTACTTC
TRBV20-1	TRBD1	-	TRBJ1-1	CSARQGKKTEAFF	TGCAGTGCTCGACAGGGGAAAAAGACTGAAGCTTTCTTT
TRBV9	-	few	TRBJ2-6	CASSVDGGANVLTF	TGTGCCAGCAGCGTAGACGGTGGGGCCAACGTCCTGACTTTC
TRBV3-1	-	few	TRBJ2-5	CASSQEEAQYF	TGTGCCAGCAGCCAAGAGGAGGCCCAGTACTTC
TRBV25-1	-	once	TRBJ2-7	CATLGYYEQYF	TGTGCCACCTTGGGCTACTACGAGCAGTACTTC
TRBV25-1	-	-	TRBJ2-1	CASSVLLNEQFF	TGTGCCAGCAGTGTCCTCCTCAATGAGCAGTTCTTC
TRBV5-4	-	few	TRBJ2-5	CASSLGVLPAQETQYF	TGTGCCAGCAGCTTGGGCGTTCTCCCCGCCCAAGAGACCCAGTACTTC
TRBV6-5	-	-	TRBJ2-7	CASSPRGGGTYEQYF	TGTGCCAGCAGTCCCAGGGGAGGGGGCACCTACGAGCAGTACTTC
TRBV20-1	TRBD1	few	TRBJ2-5	CSAILTGIRETQYF	TGCAGTGCTATCCTGACAGGGATTCGGGAGACCCAGTACTTC
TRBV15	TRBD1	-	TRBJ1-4	CATSRIQGAGEKLFF	TGTGCCACCAGCAGGATACAGGGGGCTGGTGAAAAACTGTTTTTT
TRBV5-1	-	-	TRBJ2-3	CASSLERATDTQYF	TGCGCCAGCAGCTTGGAACGAGCCACAGATACGCAGTATTTT
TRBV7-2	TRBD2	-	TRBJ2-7	CASSSREGYEQYF	TGTGCCAGCAGCTCCCGGGAGGGCTACGAGCAGTACTTC
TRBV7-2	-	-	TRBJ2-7	CASSLVGGSDEQYF	TGTGCCAGCAGCTTAGTAGGAGGGTCCGACGAGCAGTACTTC
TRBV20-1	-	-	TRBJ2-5	CSARDVWSGRETQYF	TGCAGTGCTAGGGATGTGTGGTCGGGCAGGGAGACCCAGTACTTC
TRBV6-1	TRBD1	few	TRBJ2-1	CATLRTGGHNEQFF	TGTGCCACCCTCCGGACAGGGGGCCACAATGAGCAGTTCTTC
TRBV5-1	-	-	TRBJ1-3	CASSVDVGGNTIYF	TGCGCCAGCAGCGTGGATGTGGGAGGAAACACCATATATTTT
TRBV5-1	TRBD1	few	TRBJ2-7	CASSQDRGNYEQYF	TGCGCCAGCAGCCAGGACAGGGGCAACTACGAGCAGTACTTC
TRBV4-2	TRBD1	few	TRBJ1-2	CASSQDRTGGRGYTF	TGTGCCAGCAGCCAAGATAGGACAGGGGGTAGAGGCTACACCTTC
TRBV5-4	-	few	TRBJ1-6	CASSWAPGPDSPLHF	TGTGCCAGCAGCTGGGCCCCGGGGCCGGATTCACCCCTCCACTTT
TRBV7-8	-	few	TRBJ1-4	CASSSYSQGSNEKLFF	TGTGCCAGCAGCTCGTATTCACAGGGCTCTAATGAAAAACTGTTTTTT
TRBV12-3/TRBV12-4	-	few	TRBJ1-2	CASSLGISYGYTF	TGTGCCAGCAGTCTAGGGATCTCTTATGGCTACACCTTC
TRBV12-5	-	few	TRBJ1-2	CASGHERNYGYTF	TGTGCTAGTGGCCACGAACGAAACTATGGCTACACCTTC
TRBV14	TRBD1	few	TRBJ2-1	CASSRSDRVRGEQFF	TGTGCCAGCAGCCGCTCGGACAGGGTGCGGGGTGAGCAGTTCTTC
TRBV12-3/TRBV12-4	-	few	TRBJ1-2	CASSRPGTVHNGYTF	TGTGCCAGCAGTCGTCCCGGGACTGTCCACAATGGCTACACCTTC
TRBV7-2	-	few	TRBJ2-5	CASSLARLIQETQYF	TGTGCCAGCAGCTTAGCCCGGCTAATTCAAGAGACCCAGTACTTC
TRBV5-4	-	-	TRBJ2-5	CASSLPGDGAGEQYF	TGTGCCAGCAGCTTGCCGGGTGATGGGGCGGGTGAGCAGTACTTC
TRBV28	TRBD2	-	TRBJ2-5	CASNTKTGGLETQYF	TGTGCCAGCAACACCAAGACGGGGGGGCTGGAGACCCAGTACTTC
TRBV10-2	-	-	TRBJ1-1	CASSEATLNTEAFF	TGCGCCAGCAGTGAGGCGACATTGAACACTGAAGCTTTCTTT
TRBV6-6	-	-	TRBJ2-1	CASRADSLMNEQFF	TGTGCCAGCAGAGCTGACAGTTTAATGAATGAGCAGTTCTTC
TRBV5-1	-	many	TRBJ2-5	CASSLTAQETQYF	TGCGCCAGCAGCTTGACAGCTCAAGAGACCCAGTACTTC
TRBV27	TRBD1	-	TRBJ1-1	CASSPPGQGYTEAFF	TGTGCCAGCAGTCCACCGGGACAGGGGTACACTGAAGCTTTCTTT
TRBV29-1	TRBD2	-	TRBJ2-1	CSVIAGGTYNEQFF	TGCAGCGTTATTGCGGGGGGCACCTACAATGAGCAGTTCTTC
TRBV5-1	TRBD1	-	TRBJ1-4	CASSVQTGSGSEKLFF	TGCGCCAGCAGCGTTCAGACAGGGTCAGGTAGTGAAAAACTGTTTTTT
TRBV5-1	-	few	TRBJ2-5	CASTESNRLQETQYF	TGCGCCAGCACCGAAAGTAACAGGCTCCAAGAGACCCAGTACTTC
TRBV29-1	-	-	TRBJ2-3	CSVEDSGSTDTQYF	TGCAGCGTTGAAGATTCAGGGAGCACAGATACGCAGTATTTT
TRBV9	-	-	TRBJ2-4	CASSVSRVGIQYF	TGTGCCAGCAGCGTTTCGCGCGTGGGCATTCAGTACTTC
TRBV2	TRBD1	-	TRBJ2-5	CASSAKDRGLDETQYF	TGTGCCAGCAGTGCCAAGGACAGGGGGCTTGACGAGACCCAGTACTTC
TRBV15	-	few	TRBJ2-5	CATSSNRGGSGKTQYF	TGTGCCACCAGCAGCAATCGAGGGGGGAGTGGAAAGACCCAGTACTTC
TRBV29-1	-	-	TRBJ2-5	CSVDPGQYF	TGCAGCGTCGACCCGGGTCAGTACTTC
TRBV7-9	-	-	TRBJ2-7	CASSLLSGGEQYF	TGTGCCAGCAGCTTACTGAGTGGAGGCGAGCAGTACTTC
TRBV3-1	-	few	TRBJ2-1	CASNDPGVSEQFF	TGTGCCAGCAACGATCCGGGGGTTAGCGAGCAGTTCTTC